The clone carrying this T cell receptor (beta chain) showed up just once. This CDR3 spans 12 amino acids. The V gene lost 4 bases and the J gene lost 2 bases, with 6 bases spanning the gap. Germline-derived CDR1 and CDR2 are SQVTM and ANQGSEA. This entry belongs to a study of blood T cell repertoires in COVID-19. Study-level information: Both acute and convalescent COVID-19 samples were obtained from the United States, Italy and Spain.

Original methodology: Amplification of reference gene primers provided the estimated nucleated cell counts. The repertoire was sequenced with immunoSEQ multiplex PCR; TCRdb's copy has only in-frame clones and lacks some. V and J calls and clone size are as listed in that table; D and trimming were resolved from the DNA. The table lists more than 200,000 clones, around 90% of them singletons. Material: PBMCs or T cells enriched from blood (not recorded which). The rearrangement links TRBV29-1 to TRBJ1-3; unclear D gene. The TCR was taken from a woman aged 18-29 years who had recovered from COVID-19. The CDR3 here is CSVGHTGNTIYF. CDR3 DNA: TGCAGCGTTGGACATACTGGAAACACCATATATTTT.